What follows describes a single T cell receptor (beta chain). The sample comes from a study of blood T cell repertoires in COVID-19. The method was immunoSEQ multiplex PCR; TCRdb's version includes in-frame clones alone and lacks a portion of them. The data show over 45,000 clones, with around 82% seen just once and around 7% held by the top ten. Trimming took 3 bases from V and 4 from J, leaving 16 bases between them. The CDR3 totals 15 residues. CDR1 is SGHDT, CDR2 YYEEEE, per germline. The chain recombines TRBV5-6 with TRBJ2-5; D is perhaps TRBD2 (5 bases). The sequenced sample was peripheral blood. This TCR came from a man aged 35 to 55 with acute or convalescent COVID-19. The CDR3 DNA follows: TGTGCCAGCAGCTCCCAACGTCTTGGAGGAGAGACCCAGTACTTC. Amino acid sequence: CASSSQRLGGETQYF.